Here is one T cell receptor (beta chain) with its context. CDR3 length: 15 residues. V gave up 4 bases and J gave up 5 bases; unmatched junction bases: 5. These data belong to a study of cytomegalovirus exposure and HLA in healthy donors. Assay: immunoSEQ multiplex PCR; the TCRdb copy retains only in-frame clones and omits some. The repertoire holds some 140,000 clones, with roughly nine tenths as singletons. Input material: PBMCs. The chain links TRBV5-3 to TRBJ1-5; TRBD1 agrees at 11 bases. TRBV5-3 qualifies as an ORF whose function is uncertain. This receptor was identified in a man between 18 and 35 years old in good health and CMV-seronegative. The CDR3 nucleotides are TGTGCCAGAAGCAAGGGACAGGGGGATTATCAGCCCCAGCATTTT. Protein product: CARSKGQGDYQPQHF.